The entry that follows covers one T cell receptor beta chain sequence. This entry is derived from a study of blood T cell repertoires in COVID-19. Study summary: Sites across the United States, Italy and Spain contributed samples from acute and convalescent COVID-19. The analysed material was cDNA or gDNA that came from T cells, B-cell-depleted T cells, or PBMCs.

CDR3 length equals 15 residues. V shed 5 bases and J 7 bases; nucleotides not matched to a gene: 10. In the source study's methods: Scientists estimated how many nucleated cells there were by amplifying reference gene primers. The protocol was immunoSEQ multiplex PCR, while the TCRdb copy is restricted to in-frame clones and leaves out a portion. V, J and clone size are taken as reported in that table, and D and trimming were inferred from the DNA itself. The sample yields 190,000 or so clones, roughly 89% seen once. The chain recombines TRBV5-3 with TRBJ1-4; 8 bases are shared with TRBD1. TRBV5-3 is assigned to the ORF class and has an uncertain function. The specimen sequenced was peripheral blood. This TCR derives from a woman aged 18-29 years who had recovered from COVID-19. The CDR3 region is CARRPHRGRGEKLFF. Written as DNA, the CDR3 is TGTGCCAGAAGACCTCACAGGGGGAGGGGTGAAAAACTGTTTTTT.